This T cell receptor (beta chain) was recorded in a study of cytomegalovirus exposure and HLA in healthy donors. Broader study findings: The study carried out a later analysis of TCR beta sequences. It associated 15,000 to 20,000 of them with specific HLA alleles at a false discovery rate of 0.05. Later analysis showed TCR association rates varying by HLA locus, highest for DRB1 and lowest for HLA-C. Donor immune exposure was known only as CMV serostatus.

Regarding this clone: Its antigen is as yet unknown.

Primers for the PCR totalled 60 Vbeta and 13 Jbeta. Source study methods: In a later analysis, the count reached some 73 million unique TCR beta chains, with 9 million to 11 million shared. This table comes from immunoSEQ multiplex PCR, and its TCRdb copy is limited to in-frame clones, with some not included. That table gives V, J and clone size, and the DNA gave D and trimming. Among around 150,000 clones listed, more than 65% were seen once. The ends lost 0 bases at V and 3 bases at J; junction bases unmatched: 10. The CDR3 runs to 17 residues. Germline V CDR1 and CDR2: SGHRS, YFSETQ. The specimen sequenced was PBMCs. The gene calls are TRBV5-1 and TRBJ2-3; 7 bases agree with TRBD2. This TCR derives from a man aged 18 to 30 in good health and CMV-seropositive. The CDR3: CASSLAVGMRGTDTQYF. Here the CDR3 DNA reads TGCGCCAGCAGCTTGGCCGTTGGGATGCGGGGGACAGATACGCAGTATTTT.